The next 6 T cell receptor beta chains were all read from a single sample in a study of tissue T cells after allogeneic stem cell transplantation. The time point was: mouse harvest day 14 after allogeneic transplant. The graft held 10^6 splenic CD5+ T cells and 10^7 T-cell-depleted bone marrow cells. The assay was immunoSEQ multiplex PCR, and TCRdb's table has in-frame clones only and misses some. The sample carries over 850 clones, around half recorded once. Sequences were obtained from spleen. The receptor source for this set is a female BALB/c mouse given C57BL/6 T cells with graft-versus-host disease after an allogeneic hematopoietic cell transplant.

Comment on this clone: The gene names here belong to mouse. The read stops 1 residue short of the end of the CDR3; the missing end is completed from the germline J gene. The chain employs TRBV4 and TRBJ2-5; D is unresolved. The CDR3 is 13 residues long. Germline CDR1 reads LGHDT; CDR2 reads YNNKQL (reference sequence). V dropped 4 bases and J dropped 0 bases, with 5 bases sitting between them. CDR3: CASSWGNQDTQYF. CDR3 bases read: TGTGCCAGCAGCTGGGGTAACCAAGACACCCAGTAC.

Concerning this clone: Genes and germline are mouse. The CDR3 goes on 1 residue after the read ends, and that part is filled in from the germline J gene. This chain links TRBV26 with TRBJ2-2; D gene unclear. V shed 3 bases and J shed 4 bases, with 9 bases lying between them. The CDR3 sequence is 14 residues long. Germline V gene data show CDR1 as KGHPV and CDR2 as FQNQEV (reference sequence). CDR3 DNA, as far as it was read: TGTGCCAGCAGTCTCATGGTTAGCACCGGGCAGCTCTAC. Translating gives CASSLMVSTGQLY. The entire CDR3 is CASSLMVSTGQLYF.

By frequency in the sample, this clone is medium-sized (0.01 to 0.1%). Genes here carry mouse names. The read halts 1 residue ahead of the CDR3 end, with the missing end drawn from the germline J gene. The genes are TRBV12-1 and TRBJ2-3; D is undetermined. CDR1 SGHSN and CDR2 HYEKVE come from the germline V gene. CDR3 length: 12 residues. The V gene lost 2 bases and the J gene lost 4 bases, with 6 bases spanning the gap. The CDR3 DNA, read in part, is TGTGCCAGCTCTCCCCGAACAGAAACGCTGTAT. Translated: CASSPRTETLY. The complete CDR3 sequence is CASSPRTETLYF.

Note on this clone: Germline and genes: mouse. CDR3 DNA (partial): TGTGCCAGCTCTCGGGACTGGGGGACTAGTGCAGAAACGCTGTAT. It codes for CASSRDWGTSAETLY. In full, the CDR3 is CASSRDWGTSAETLYF. V gene TRBV12-1 combines with J gene TRBJ2-3, with 11 bases identical to TRBD2. Sequencing ends 1 residue short of the CDR3 end; the germline J gene provides the rest. Germline V lookup: CDR1 SGHSN, CDR2 HYEKVE. The CDR3 has 16 residues. The V and J ends lost 2 bases and 0 bases, in that order; junction bases with no gene match: 3.

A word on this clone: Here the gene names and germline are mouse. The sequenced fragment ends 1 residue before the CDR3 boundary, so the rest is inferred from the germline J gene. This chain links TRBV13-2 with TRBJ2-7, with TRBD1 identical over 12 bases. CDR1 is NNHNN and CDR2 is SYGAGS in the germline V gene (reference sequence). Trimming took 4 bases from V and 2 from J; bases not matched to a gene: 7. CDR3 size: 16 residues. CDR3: CASGPGTGGAAYEQYF. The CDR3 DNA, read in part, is TGTGCCAGCGGTCCCGGGACAGGGGGCGCCGCCTATGAACAGTAC.

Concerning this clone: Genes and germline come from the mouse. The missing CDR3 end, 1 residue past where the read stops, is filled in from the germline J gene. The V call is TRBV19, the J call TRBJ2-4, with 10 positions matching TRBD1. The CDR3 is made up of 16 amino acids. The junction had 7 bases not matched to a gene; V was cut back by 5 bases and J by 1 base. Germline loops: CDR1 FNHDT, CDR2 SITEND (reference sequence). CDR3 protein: CASRGGTGAGQNTLYF. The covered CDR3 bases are TGTGCCAGCAGGGGGGGGACAGGGGCGGGTCAAAACACCTTGTAC.